This T cell receptor beta chain is drawn from a study of PD-1 blockade in classical Hodgkin lymphoma. Libraries were prepared by immunoSEQ multiplex PCR; TCRdb keeps only in-frame clonotypes and omits some of them. There are roughly 20,000 clones in the sample; approximately 72% occur only once, and approximately 2.1% lies in the top ten. J was trimmed by 5 bases and V by 3 bases; bases with no gene match: 3. CDR3 length equals 13 residues. Germline values: CDR1 ENHRY, CDR2 SYGVKD. General study findings and limits: Those achieving complete response showed baseline diversity like newly diagnosed patients. The study found that TCR diversity rose significantly by C4D1 in CD4+ but not CD8+ cells. Newly diagnosed patients reportedly trailed healthy donors in baseline TCR diversity.

As concerns this clone: As yet, its antigen is unknown. This same CDR3 is encoded by further DNA sequences in the sample.

Sample time point: cycle 4 day 1 (C4D1), after less than seven weeks of nivolumab. Patients all relapsed after autologous stem cell transplantation, and there was variation in brentuximab vedotin exposure. Magnetic depletion of unwanted cells isolated CD4+ T cells from thawed PBMCs. Complete response, partial response or progressive disease was recorded as best response. This chain links TRBV10-3 with TRBJ2-5, with TRBD2 matching 7 bases. The receptor comes from a human donor with classical Hodgkin lymphoma. This specimen was CD4+ T cells from blood, taken before the fourth cycle of nivolumab. The CDR3 region has the DNA TGTGCCATCAGTGACGGGGGGTCCGAGACCCAGTACTTC. It encodes CAISDGGSETQYF.